These T cell receptor beta chains were read from a single sample in a study of blood T cell repertoires in COVID-19. Libraries were prepared by immunoSEQ multiplex PCR; TCRdb keeps only in-frame clonotypes and omits some of them. Of 190,000 or so clones listed, roughly 88% were seen once; the top ten hold 8% to 10%. Sequenced sample: PBMCs or T cells enriched from blood (not recorded which). Receptor source: a woman younger than 45 who had recovered from COVID-19. The CDR3 runs from the conserved cysteine through the conserved F or W. Each record gives: V gene, J gene, CDR3 protein.

TRBV29-1,TRBJ1-1,CSVYRQGVKGTEAFF
TRBV5-1,TRBJ2-2,CASSGVNTGELFF
TRBV2,TRBJ2-2,CASSDLLAGGLGTGELFF
TRBV2,TRBJ2-7,CASSETTGLNYEQYF
TRBV3-1/TRBV3-2,TRBJ2-1,CASNHARGNEQFF
TRBV28,TRBJ1-2,CASRPGGGFGYTF
TRBV7-9,TRBJ1-4,CASSLVSGSAPHEKLFF
TRBV4-2,TRBJ2-7,CASSQDVLAGGREQYF
TRBV3-1/TRBV3-2,TRBJ2-3,CASSQGLAGFTDTQYF
TRBV3-1/TRBV3-2,TRBJ1-2,CASSRETGNGYTF
TRBV30,TRBJ2-7,CAWGEQDGHEQYF
TRBV24-1,TRBJ2-1,CATSDLTEGRYNEQFF
TRBV29-1,TRBJ2-1,CSVGTGSSAYNEQFF
TRBV27,TRBJ2-2,CASSCLLREGGNTGELFF
TRBV3-1/TRBV3-2,TRBJ1-6,CASSYGQGSSPLHF
TRBV11-2,TRBJ2-2,CASSPLAGGTGELFF
TRBV4-2,TRBJ2-1,CASSQMFRRLADYNEQFF
TRBV29-1,TRBJ2-3,CSVTLGGDTQYF
TRBV5-1,TRBJ1-2,CASSLNPGLEGYTF
TRBV5-4,TRBJ2-2,CASHPWGSGELFF
TRBV6-1,TRBJ2-7,CASSEAKQGKKYEQYF
TRBV7-6,TRBJ2-2,CASSLVLLANTGELFF
TRBV28,TRBJ2-1,CASIPAGLADYNEQFF
TRBV27,TRBJ2-7,CASRPRQVPYEQYF
TRBV19,TRBJ2-1,CASSSQDPDRGSYNEQFF
TRBV15,TRBJ1-5,CATSRQQTRDRGNQPQHF
TRBV29-1,TRBJ2-7,CSVRVRVAGEQYF
TRBV27,TRBJ2-7,CASSAYQGALREQYF
TRBV28,TRBJ2-1,CASSLFGRVGLGSYNEQFF
TRBV5-3,TRBJ2-2,CARSRTQGPGELFF
TRBV7-2,TRBJ1-1,CASSRGTGPEAFF
TRBV7-8,TRBJ2-7,CASSLGPAGPTYEQYF